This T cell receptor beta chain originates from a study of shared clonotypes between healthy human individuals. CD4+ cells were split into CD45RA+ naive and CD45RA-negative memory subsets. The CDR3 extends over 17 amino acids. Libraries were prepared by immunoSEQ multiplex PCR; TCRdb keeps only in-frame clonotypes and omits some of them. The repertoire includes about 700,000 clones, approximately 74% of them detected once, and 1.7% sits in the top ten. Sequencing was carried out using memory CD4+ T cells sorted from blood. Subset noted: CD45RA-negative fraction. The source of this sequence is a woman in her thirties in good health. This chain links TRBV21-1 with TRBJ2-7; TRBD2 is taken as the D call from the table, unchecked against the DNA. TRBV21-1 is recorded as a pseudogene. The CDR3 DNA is TGTGCCAGCAGCAGAACGCGGGGGAGGGATAGCTCCTACGAGCAGTACTTC. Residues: CASSRTRGRDSSYEQYF.